Following are 16 T cell receptor beta chains from one sample sequenced in a study of T cells in narcolepsy. Produced via immunoSEQ multiplex PCR; TCRdb's table is partial and in-frame only. The profile shows under 20,000 clones, under 90% of them singletons. What was sequenced was memory (CD45RA-) CD4+ T cells from blood. The receptors stem from a human donor in good health.

V and J are TRBV14 and TRBJ2-5, with TRBD2 identical over 13 bases. Germline V gene lookup returns CDR1 SGHDN and CDR2 FVKESK. This CDR3 has 17 amino acids. V shed 4 bases, J shed 4 bases, and the junction held 9 bases outside the gene matches. CDR3 coding DNA: TGTGCCAGCAGCCCGCTGGAACTAGCGGGGGGGAGAGAGACCCAGTACTTC. It encodes CASSPLELAGGRETQYF.

This chain connects TRBV9 to TRBJ2-7, with a weak D call TRBD1 (6 bases). Per the germline V gene, CDR1 is SGDLS and CDR2 is YYNGEE. The ends were cut back, 2 bases at V and 3 bases at J, with 21 bases in the middle. The CDR3 sequence is 17 residues long. CDR3 DNA sequence: TGTGCCAGCAGCGTGGACCTACAGGGAGTTGATGGCTACGAGCAGTACTTC. This codes for CASSVDLQGVDGYEQYF.

This chain links TRBV19 with TRBJ2-3, with TRBD2 matching over 13 bases. Germline CDR1 and CDR2: LNHDA and SQIVND (reference sequence). There are 18 residues in the CDR3. J was trimmed by 5 bases and V by 3 bases; bases with no gene match: 11. The CDR3 DNA reads TGTGCCAGTAGTATGGGGACCGGGACTAGCGGGATCAGAGATACGCAGTATTTT. Translation: CASSMGTGTSGIRDTQYF.

V gene TRBV7-8 combines with J gene TRBJ2-5; D gene ambiguous. With 4 bases removed from V and 4 bases from J, the gap between germline ends came to 7 bases. The CDR3 length is 12 residues. Germline V gene data show CDR1 as SGHVS and CDR2 as FQNEAQ. Written as DNA, the CDR3 is TGTGCCAGCAGCTCTTCGCGAGAGACCCAGTACTTC. Its translation is CASSSSRETQYF.

This clone came up a few times. CDR3 amino acids: CASSSTGQGVYEQYF. CDR3 coding DNA: TGTGCCAGCAGCTCTACGGGACAGGGGGTATACGAGCAGTACTTC. V is TRBV6-6 and J is TRBJ2-7; 11 bases are a match to TRBD1. The CDR3 runs 15 residues. Germline CDR1 reads MNHNY; CDR2 reads SVGAGI (reference sequence). Losses at the gene ends were 6 bases for V and 4 bases for J; bases not matched to a gene: 8.

The rearrangement uses TRBV19 and TRBJ1-2; 9 positions agree with TRBD1. The V gene's germline CDR1 is LNHDA and CDR2 SQIVND (reference sequence). The V and J ends lost 9 bases and 7 bases, in that order; junction bases with no gene match: 6. This CDR3 is 12 amino acids long. The CDR3, as DNA: TGTGCCAGCTCAACAGGGGGCGGTGGCTACACCTTC. It codes for CASSTGGGGYTF.

The chain couples TRBV11-3 to TRBJ1-2; D not certain. The CDR3 length is 13 residues. Trimming removed 4 bases at V and 3 bases at J, with 9 bases between. The V gene's germline CDR1 is SGHNT and CDR2 YENEEA. CDR3 coding DNA: TGTGCCAGCAGCTCCCTGACGGACTATGGCTACACCTTC. Its protein is CASSSLTDYGYTF.

The rearrangement uses TRBV30 and TRBJ2-5; D is ambiguous. Germline V gene data show CDR1 as GTSNPN and CDR2 as SVGIG (reference sequence). V gave up 0 bases and J gave up 4 bases, with 9 bases separating them. This CDR3 spans 13 amino acids. CDR3 DNA: TGTGCCTGGAGTGTGTGGGTGAGAGAGACCCAGTACTTC. This translates into CAWSVWVRETQYF.

The V call is TRBV18, the J call TRBJ1-2; D uncertain. This CDR3 is built from 14 residues. The ends were cut back, 0 bases at V and 0 bases at J, with 5 bases in the middle. Germline CDR1 is KGHSH and CDR2 is LQKENI. This CDR3 reads CASSPPLANYGYTF. In DNA form, the CDR3 reads TGTGCCAGCTCACCACCGTTGGCTAACTATGGCTACACCTTC.

Concerning this clone: The same CDR3 arises from other DNA sequences in this sample as well. This chain connects TRBV5-5 to TRBJ1-2, with unresolved D. Germline CDR1 SGHKS, CDR2 YYEKEE (reference sequence). This CDR3 comprises 13 residues. Trimming pared 0 bases from V and 5 bases from J, leaving 8 bases between. The CDR3 bases are TGTGCCAGCAGCTTGGCAACGGGTTATGGCTACACCTTC. Translation gives CASSLATGYGYTF.

The gene calls are TRBV29-1 and TRBJ1-2, with 7 bases fitting TRBD1. The CDR3 length is 11 residues. The V gene's germline CDR1 is SQVTM and CDR2 ANQGSEA. The V segment lost 5 bases and the J segment 6 bases; nucleotides outside the gene matches: 3. The CDR3 sequence is CSVWTGHGYTF. In DNA, the CDR3 is TGCAGCGTTTGGACAGGTCATGGCTACACCTTC.

This clone was detected only a few times. The rearrangement links TRBV6-5 to TRBJ1-3; perhaps TRBD1 as D (5 bases). Germline V gene lookup returns CDR1 MNHEY and CDR2 SVGAGI. The length of the CDR3 is 15 residues. The ends were cut back, 6 bases at V and 4 bases at J, with 16 bases in the middle. The CDR3 sequence is CASRPTAARGNTIYF. CDR3 in DNA: TGTGCCAGCAGGCCGACAGCCGCTCGGGGAAACACCATATATTTT.

The chain employs TRBV5-1 and TRBJ1-6, with 7 bases matching TRBD1. CDR1 is SGHRS and CDR2 is YFSETQ in the germline V gene. CDR3 size: 16 residues. Germline trimming cut 5 bases from V and 5 bases from J; bases unmatched to any gene: 10. The CDR3 bases are TGCGCCAGCAGACTGGTAGCGGGACAGAATAATTCACCCCTCCACTTT. It encodes CASRLVAGQNNSPLHF. Filled out from reference TRBV5-1 and TRBJ1-6, the complete variable domain reads KAGVTQTPRYLIKTRGQQVTLSCSPISGHRSVSWYQQTPGQGLQFLFEYFSETQRNKGNFPGRFSGRQFSNSRSEMNVSTLELGDSALYLCASRLVAGQNNSPLHFGNGTRLTVT.

The J gene is TRBJ1-5, the V gene TRBV12-5; possible D gene TRBD1, 5 bases. CDR1 is LGHNT, CDR2 FRNRAP, per germline. Trimming removed 0 bases at V and 4 bases at J, with 25 bases between. This CDR3 spans 20 amino acids. This CDR3 is CASGLVQVSIGRALNQPQHF. DNA of the CDR3: TGTGCTAGTGGTTTGGTACAGGTTTCTATTGGCAGGGCACTAAATCAGCCCCAGCATTTT.

In its sample, this clone was seen once. The CDR3 DNA follows: TGTGCCAGCAGCTTTGGGGCCGGCCAAACTGAAGCTTTCTTT. Its protein product is CASSFGAGQTEAFF. This chain links TRBV5-4 with TRBJ1-1; D may be TRBD1 (5 bases). Germline-derived CDR1 and CDR2 are SGHNT and YYREEE (reference sequence). With 2 bases removed from V and 5 bases from J, the gap between germline ends came to 13 bases. The CDR3 totals 14 residues.

V gene TRBV27 combines with J gene TRBJ2-3; 7 positions match TRBD2. The CDR3 loop spans 14 amino acids. The germline V gene has CDR1 MNHEY and CDR2 SMNVEV (reference sequence). Trimming took 5 bases from V and 5 from J; bases not matched to a gene: 7. The CDR3 sequence: CASSEIAGLDTQYF. The CDR3 DNA is TGTGCCAGCAGTGAAATAGCGGGTTTAGATACGCAGTATTTT.